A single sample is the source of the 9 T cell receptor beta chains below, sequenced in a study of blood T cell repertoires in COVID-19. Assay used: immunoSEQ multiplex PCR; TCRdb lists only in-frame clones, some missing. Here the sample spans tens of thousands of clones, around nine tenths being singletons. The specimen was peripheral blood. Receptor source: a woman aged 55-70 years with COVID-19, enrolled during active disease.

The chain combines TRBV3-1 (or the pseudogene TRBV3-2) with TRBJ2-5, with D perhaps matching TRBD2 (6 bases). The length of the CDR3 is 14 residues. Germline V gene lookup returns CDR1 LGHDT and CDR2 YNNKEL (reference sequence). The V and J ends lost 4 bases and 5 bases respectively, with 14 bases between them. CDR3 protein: CASSPRGLTETQYF. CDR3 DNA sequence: TGTGCCAGCAGCCCGAGAGGACTAACGGAGACCCAGTACTTC.

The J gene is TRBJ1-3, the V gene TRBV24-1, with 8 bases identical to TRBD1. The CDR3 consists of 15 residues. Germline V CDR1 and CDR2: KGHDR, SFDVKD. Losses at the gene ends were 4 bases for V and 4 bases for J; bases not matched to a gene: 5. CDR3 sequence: CATSDSRTGGNTIYF. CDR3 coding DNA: TGTGCCACCAGTGACTCGAGGACAGGGGGAAACACCATATATTTT.

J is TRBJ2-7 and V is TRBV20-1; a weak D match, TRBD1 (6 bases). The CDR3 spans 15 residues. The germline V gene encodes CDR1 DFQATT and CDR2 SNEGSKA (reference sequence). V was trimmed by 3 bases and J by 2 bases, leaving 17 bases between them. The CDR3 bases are TGCAGTGCTAGTACCGTCAGGGGATCGGCCTACGAGCAGTACTTC. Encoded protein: CSASTVRGSAYEQYF.

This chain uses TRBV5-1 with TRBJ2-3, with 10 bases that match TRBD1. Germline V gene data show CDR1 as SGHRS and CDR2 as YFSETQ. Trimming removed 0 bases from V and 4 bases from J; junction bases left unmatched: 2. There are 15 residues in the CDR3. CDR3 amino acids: CASSLGQGAADTQYF. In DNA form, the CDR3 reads TGCGCCAGCAGCTTGGGACAGGGGGCCGCAGATACGCAGTATTTT.

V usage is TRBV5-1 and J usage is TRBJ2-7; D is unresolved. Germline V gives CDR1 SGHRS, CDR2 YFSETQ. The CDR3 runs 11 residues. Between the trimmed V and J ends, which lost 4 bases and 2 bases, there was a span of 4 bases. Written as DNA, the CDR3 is TGCGCCAGCAGCCCCACCTACGAGCAGTACTTC. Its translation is CASSPTYEQYF.

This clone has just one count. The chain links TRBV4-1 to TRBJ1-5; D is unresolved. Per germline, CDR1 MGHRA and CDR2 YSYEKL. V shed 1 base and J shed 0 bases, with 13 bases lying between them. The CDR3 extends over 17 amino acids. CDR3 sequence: CASSQVGGPTSNQPQHF. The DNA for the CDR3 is TGCGCCAGCAGCCAAGTCGGTGGGCCAACTAGCAATCAGCCCCAGCATTTT.

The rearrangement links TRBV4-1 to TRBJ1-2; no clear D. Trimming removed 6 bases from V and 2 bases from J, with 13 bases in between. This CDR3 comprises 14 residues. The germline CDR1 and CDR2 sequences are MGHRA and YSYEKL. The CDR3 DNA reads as TGCGCCAGCAGTCAGGAGAGGAGGAACTATGGCTACACCTTC. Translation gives CASSQERRNYGYTF.

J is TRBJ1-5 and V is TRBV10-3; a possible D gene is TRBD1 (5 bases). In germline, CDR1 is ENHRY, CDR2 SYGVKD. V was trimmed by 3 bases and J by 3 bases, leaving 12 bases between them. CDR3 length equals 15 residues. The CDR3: CAISEVRGSNQPQHF. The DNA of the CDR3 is TGTGCCATCAGTGAAGTACGGGGGTCCAATCAGCCCCAGCATTTT.

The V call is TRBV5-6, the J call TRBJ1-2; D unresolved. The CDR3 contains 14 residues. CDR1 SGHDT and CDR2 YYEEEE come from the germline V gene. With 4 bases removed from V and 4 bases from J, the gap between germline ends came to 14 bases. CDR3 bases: TGTGCCAGCAGCCCCGATCAGGAAAGCTATGGCTACACCTTC. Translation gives CASSPDQESYGYTF.